The rows below give T cell receptor beta chains drawn from one sample of a study of CD8 T cells in ankylosing spondylitis. TCRdb re-called the 5' RACE reads with MiXCR, one entry per CDR3 protein. The data show hundreds of thousands of distinct CDR3 sequences, 20% to 25% seen once. Input material: blood, either unsorted or a sorted T cell fraction (not recorded which). The source is a male donor with ankylosing spondylitis or in good health (not recorded which). Each CDR3 is given with its conserved first and last residue. The order of the fields is J gene, clone size, CDR3 length, D gene, V gene, CDR3 DNA, CDR3 protein. D genes are given only for firm matches. Clone sizes are given selectively: once, few, many, or a class where the clone is expanded.

j_call: TRBJ2-2
clone_size: .
cdr3_length: 15
d_call: .
v_call: TRBV2
cdr3_nt: TGTGCCAGCAGTGAAAGGCCAGGGTCCACCGGGGAGCTGTTTTTT
cdr3_aa: CASSERPGSTGELFF

j_call: TRBJ2-3
clone_size: .
cdr3_length: 13
d_call: .
v_call: TRBV12-3/TRBV12-4
cdr3_nt: TGTGCCAGCAGTCCACTACTAACAGATACGCAGTATTTT
cdr3_aa: CASSPLLTDTQYF

j_call: TRBJ1-5
clone_size: few
cdr3_length: 15
d_call: TRBD1
v_call: TRBV13
cdr3_nt: TGTGCCAGCAGCCTTCAGGGGGACATCGGTCAGCCCCAGCATTTT
cdr3_aa: CASSLQGDIGQPQHF

j_call: TRBJ2-6
clone_size: .
cdr3_length: 16
d_call: TRBD2
v_call: TRBV28
cdr3_nt: TGTGCCAGCTTAGCGGGGACTTTAGCTGGGGCCAACGTCCTGACTTTC
cdr3_aa: CASLAGTLAGANVLTF

j_call: TRBJ2-7
clone_size: .
cdr3_length: 16
d_call: .
v_call: TRBV29-1
cdr3_nt: TGCAGCGTCGCGGGCCGACCTACAGGGAGCTCCTACGAGCAGTACTTC
cdr3_aa: CSVAGRPTGSSYEQYF

j_call: TRBJ2-7
clone_size: .
cdr3_length: 15
d_call: TRBD1
v_call: TRBV4-1
cdr3_nt: TGCGCCAGCAGCCAAGAGGACAGGGGACCCTACGAGCAGTACTTC
cdr3_aa: CASSQEDRGPYEQYF

j_call: TRBJ2-7
clone_size: .
cdr3_length: 13
d_call: .
v_call: TRBV5-6
cdr3_nt: TGTGCCAGCAGCTGGACAAGTTCGTGGGAGCAGTACTTC
cdr3_aa: CASSWTSSWEQYF

j_call: TRBJ2-2
clone_size: .
cdr3_length: 17
d_call: .
v_call: TRBV12-3/TRBV12-4
cdr3_nt: TGTGCCAGCAGTTTATTCGGGCAGGGCGCGGACACCGGGGAGCTGTTTTTT
cdr3_aa: CASSLFGQGADTGELFF

j_call: TRBJ1-2
clone_size: .
cdr3_length: 12
d_call: .
v_call: TRBV29-1
cdr3_nt: TGCAGCGTTGTTGGGGGGCCGTGGGGCTACACCTTC
cdr3_aa: CSVVGGPWGYTF

j_call: TRBJ1-4
clone_size: few
cdr3_length: 14
d_call: .
v_call: TRBV12-3/TRBV12-4
cdr3_nt: TGTGCCAGCAGTTTGGTCAGGGTTCCTGAAAAACTGTTTTTT
cdr3_aa: CASSLVRVPEKLFF

j_call: TRBJ2-1
clone_size: .
cdr3_length: 16
d_call: .
v_call: TRBV4-1
cdr3_nt: TGCGCCAGCAGCCAAGAACTCTCCGGTGGCTACAATGAGCAGTTCTTC
cdr3_aa: CASSQELSGGYNEQFF

j_call: TRBJ2-3
clone_size: .
cdr3_length: 12
d_call: .
v_call: TRBV20-1
cdr3_nt: TGCAGTGCCACCGAGGGGTCAGATACGCAGTATTTT
cdr3_aa: CSATEGSDTQYF

j_call: TRBJ2-7
clone_size: .
cdr3_length: 15
d_call: TRBD2
v_call: TRBV20-1
cdr3_nt: TGCAGTGCTCCAACAGGACTAGCGGGGTTAGACGAGCAGTACTTC
cdr3_aa: CSAPTGLAGLDEQYF

j_call: TRBJ2-1
clone_size: .
cdr3_length: 11
d_call: .
v_call: TRBV20-1
cdr3_nt: TGCAGTGCAGGCCGCCCCAATGAGCAGTTCTTC
cdr3_aa: CSAGRPNEQFF

j_call: TRBJ2-1
clone_size: .
cdr3_length: 16
d_call: TRBD2
v_call: TRBV6-5
cdr3_nt: TGTGCCAGCAGTTACCTCGTGGGGGGGACCGACAATGAGCAGTTCTTC
cdr3_aa: CASSYLVGGTDNEQFF

j_call: TRBJ1-2
clone_size: few
cdr3_length: 12
d_call: .
v_call: TRBV3-1
cdr3_nt: TGTGCCAGCAGCCATTCTGATGGACGCTACACCTTC
cdr3_aa: CASSHSDGRYTF

j_call: TRBJ2-2
clone_size: .
cdr3_length: 14
d_call: .
v_call: TRBV2
cdr3_nt: TGTGCCAGCAGGGGGGACGGGAACACCGGGGAGCTGTTTTTT
cdr3_aa: CASRGDGNTGELFF

j_call: TRBJ2-3
clone_size: .
cdr3_length: 22
d_call: .
v_call: TRBV21-1
cdr3_nt: TGTGCCAGCAGCAAAGTCCCTAGCGGGGGAGATACCAGATCAAAATTATCGGATACGCAGTATTTT
cdr3_aa: CASSKVPSGGDTRSKLSDTQYF

j_call: TRBJ2-3
clone_size: few
cdr3_length: 14
d_call: .
v_call: TRBV21-1
cdr3_nt: TGTGCCAGCAACGGACGGGAGCGCACAGATACGCAGTATTTT
cdr3_aa: CASNGRERTDTQYF

j_call: TRBJ2-7
clone_size: few
cdr3_length: 14
d_call: .
v_call: TRBV4-1
cdr3_nt: TGCGCCAGCAGCCAAGGGTCGGAATACTACGAGCAGTACTTC
cdr3_aa: CASSQGSEYYEQYF

j_call: TRBJ1-1
clone_size: few
cdr3_length: 14
d_call: .
v_call: TRBV4-1
cdr3_nt: TGCGCCAGCAGCCAAGAGCCTGCAATGCTTGAAGCTTTCTTT
cdr3_aa: CASSQEPAMLEAFF

j_call: TRBJ2-7
clone_size: few
cdr3_length: 12
d_call: .
v_call: TRBV29-1
cdr3_nt: TGCAGCGCCCCCGGGGAAGGGTCCGAGCAGTACTTC
cdr3_aa: CSAPGEGSEQYF

j_call: TRBJ2-2
clone_size: few
cdr3_length: 13
d_call: .
v_call: TRBV7-7
cdr3_nt: TGTGCCATCCTAACCTCAAACACCGGGGAGCTGTTTTTT
cdr3_aa: CAILTSNTGELFF